These 29 T cell receptor beta chains came from one sample sequenced in a study of Tregs in tolerant kidney transplant recipients. Repertoires were generated with immunoSEQ multiplex PCR, while TCRdb's copy carries only in-frame clones and drops some. The sample has tens of thousands of clones; roughly 89% are singletons. Sequencing was carried out using CD4+ T cells from blood. The source is a human donor in good health.

This clone appeared once. The genes are TRBV14 and TRBJ1-4; 7 bases are shared with TRBD1. The CDR3 is 16 amino acids. V dropped 1 base and J dropped 7; count of bases not matched to a gene: 9. Germline CDR1 reads SGHDN; CDR2 reads FVKESK. This chain's CDR3 is CASSQVRGRGSEKLFF. The CDR3 bases are TGTGCCAGCAGCCAAGTCCGCGGCAGGGGGAGTGAAAAACTGTTTTTT.

This clone was seen only once. The genes are TRBV7-9 and TRBJ2-7; D unclear. Trimming took off 1 base at V and 2 bases at J, with 9 bases between the two ends. Per the germline V gene, CDR1 is SEHNR and CDR2 is FQNEAQ (reference sequence). This CDR3 has 14 amino acids. This CDR3 reads CASSLGPLTYEQYF. The CDR3, as DNA: TGTGCCAGCAGCTTAGGTCCCCTAACCTACGAGCAGTACTTC.

This chain joins TRBV7-2 and TRBJ1-5, with a weak D call TRBD1 (5 bases). Germline V gives CDR1 SGHTA, CDR2 FQGNSA. V dropped 2 bases and J dropped 5 bases, with 10 bases sitting between them. The CDR3 is 14 residues long. The CDR3 DNA sequence: TGTGCCAGCAGCTTACGGGCGGGGGATCAGCCCCAGCATTTT. Translated, it gives CASSLRAGDQPQHF.

The chain uses TRBV11-3 and TRBJ1-1; a weak D match, TRBD1 (5 bases). V shed 1 base and J shed 0 bases, with 12 bases lying between them. The CDR3 contains 16 residues. Germline V lookup: CDR1 SGHNT, CDR2 YENEEA. The chain's CDR3 is CASSLGGGAVNTEAFF. The CDR3 nucleotides are TGTGCCAGCAGCTTAGGAGGCGGGGCCGTGAACACTGAAGCTTTCTTT.

The rearrangement joins TRBV5-1 to TRBJ1-3; perhaps TRBD1 as D (5 bases). The CDR3 has 14 amino acids. V lost 1 base and J lost 4, with 9 bases in between. The V gene's germline CDR1 is SGHRS and CDR2 YFSETQ. CDR3 coding DNA: TGCGCCAGCAGCTTGTGGGGCGCAGGAAACACCATATATTTT. This codes for CASSLWGAGNTIYF.

The rearrangement links TRBV5-4 to TRBJ2-7, with TRBD1 identical over 9 bases. There are 16 residues in the CDR3. The germline V gene encodes CDR1 SGHNT and CDR2 YYREEE (reference sequence). Germline trimming cut 5 bases from V and 0 bases from J; bases unmatched to any gene: 9. CDR3 DNA: TGTGCCAGCAGTCAATCACCGGGACAGGGCTCCTACGAGCAGTACTTC. Its translation: CASSQSPGQGSYEQYF.

The genes are TRBV4-3 and TRBJ1-5; TRBD1 is a possible D gene (5 bases). Trimming took 4 bases from V and 7 from J, leaving 14 bases between them. This CDR3 contains 14 residues. Germline V gene lookup returns CDR1 LGHNA and CDR2 YSLEER. CDR3 in DNA: TGCGCCAGCAGCCTCGAGCGGGGGTACCAGCCCCAGCATTTT. This sequence encodes CASSLERGYQPQHF.

The V and J genes are TRBV27 and TRBJ2-7, with 12 bases aligning to TRBD2. The V gene's germline CDR1 is MNHEY and CDR2 SMNVEV (reference sequence). V trimming: 8 bases; J trimming: 3 bases; junction bases outside the gene matches: 20. CDR3 length: 19 amino acids. The DNA of the CDR3 is TGTGCCAGCCCCCTGAACCGGGACAGGGGACTAGCGGGTTACTACGAGCAGTACTTC. Translating gives CASPLNRDRGLAGYYEQYF.

A single count supports this clone. The chain has TRBV2 and TRBJ2-3; perhaps TRBD1 as D (7 bases). Germline V gene sequence: CDR1 SNHLY, CDR2 FYNNEI. This CDR3 spans 15 amino acids. Trimming removed 9 bases at V and 2 bases at J, with 18 bases between. Here the CDR3 DNA reads TGTGCCAGTCAACTCAGGGGGGAATTCACAGATACGCAGTATTTT. Translating it yields CASQLRGEFTDTQYF.

CDR3 amino acids: CASSYWLGGNHNEQFF. CDR3 nucleotide sequence: TGTGCCAGCAGTTACTGGTTAGGGGGGAACCACAATGAGCAGTTCTTC. The rearrangement joins TRBV6-5 to TRBJ2-1; D assignment may be TRBD1 or TRBD2 (6 bases each). Trimming took 1 base from V and 5 from J, leaving 15 bases between them. The V gene's germline CDR1 is MNHEY and CDR2 SVGAGI. The CDR3 loop spans 16 amino acids.

The CDR3 loop reads CASSQVFSREALAKNIQYF. Written as DNA, the CDR3 is TGCGCCAGCAGCCAGGTCTTTTCACGCGAAGCCTTAGCCAAAAACATTCAGTACTTC. This chain connects TRBV4-1 to TRBJ2-4; no clear D. Trimming removed 3 bases at V and 0 bases at J, with 21 bases between. Germline V gene lookup returns CDR1 MGHRA and CDR2 YSYEKL. This CDR3 region has 19 residues.

The chain recombines TRBV7-6 with TRBJ1-2, with D possibly being TRBD1 (5 bases). CDR1 and CDR2 from the germline V gene are SGHVS and FNYEAQ. The ends were cut back, 2 bases at V and 8 bases at J, with 18 bases in the middle. This CDR3 spans 15 amino acids. CDR3 in DNA: TGTGCCAGCAGCTTAAATAGGGGTGGAACTCACGGCTACACCTTC. Protein: CASSLNRGGTHGYTF.

J is TRBJ2-7 and V is TRBV6-6; D possibly matches TRBD1 or TRBD2 (5 bases each). Per the germline V gene, CDR1 is MNHNY and CDR2 is SVGAGI (reference sequence). The CDR3 length is 15 residues. Trimming shortened V by 5 bases and J by 6 bases, and 20 bases separated the two germline ends. CDR3 nucleotide sequence: TGTGCCAGCAGTCCCCGTGTTGAGGGGCATAGCGAGCAGTACTTC. Its translation: CASSPRVEGHSEQYF.

This chain connects TRBV5-5 to TRBJ2-7; D not resolved. Germline CDR1 SGHKS, CDR2 YYEKEE (reference sequence). V was pared by 2 bases and J by 3 bases, with 9 bases between. CDR3 length: 13 amino acids. The CDR3: CASSFQVDYEQYF. CDR3 nucleotide sequence: TGTGCCAGCAGCTTTCAGGTAGACTACGAGCAGTACTTC. Based on the CDR3 plus reference TRBV5-5 and TRBJ2-7, the full variable domain is DAGVTQSPTHLIKTRGQQVTLRCSPISGHKSVSWYQQVLGQGPQFIFQYYEKEERGRGNFPDRFSARQFPNYSSELNVNALLLGDSALYLCASSFQVDYEQYFGPGTRLTVT.

The CDR3 sequence: CASSLGGGYGYTF. In DNA, the CDR3 is TGTGCCAGCAGTTTAGGGGGAGGGTATGGCTACACCTTC. The chain uses TRBV27 and TRBJ1-2, with D possibly TRBD1 on 5 matching bases. V was cut by 2 bases and J by 5 bases, with 9 bases left in between. Germline loops: CDR1 MNHEY, CDR2 SMNVEV (reference sequence). CDR3 length: 13 residues.

V usage is TRBV30 and J usage is TRBJ2-2; tentatively, D is TRBD1 (6 bases). The V and J ends lost 2 bases and 3 bases respectively, with 10 bases between them. Germline CDR1 GTSNPN, CDR2 SVGIG (reference sequence). The CDR3 runs 14 residues. The CDR3 spells CAWSQYRDTGELFF. DNA of the CDR3: TGTGCCTGGAGTCAATACAGGGACACCGGGGAGCTGTTTTTT.

The chain combines TRBV27 with TRBJ1-2; no clear D. The CDR3 sequence is 14 residues long. V was trimmed by 2 bases and J by 5 bases, leaving 12 bases between them. Germline CDR1 MNHEY, CDR2 SMNVEV (reference sequence). CDR3 loop: CASSLSRVAYGYTF. The CDR3 coding sequence is TGTGCCAGCAGTTTAAGTAGGGTGGCGTATGGCTACACCTTC.

This clone was found a few times. This chain connects TRBV2 to TRBJ2-2; 7 bases are a match to TRBD2. Unmatched junction bases numbered 6, after V lost 7 bases and J lost 4 bases. The length of the CDR3 is 14 residues. Per the germline V gene, CDR1 is SNHLY and CDR2 is FYNNEI. The CDR3 DNA sequence: TGTGCCAGCACTGGGACTACCCGCACCGGGGAGCTGTTTTTT. Translation: CASTGTTRTGELFF.

The V and J genes are TRBV21-1 and TRBJ2-7; the DNA was not compared with TRBD1, the D call given in the table. TRBV21-1 is described as a pseudogene. The CDR3 has 14 amino acids. The CDR3 protein is CASKRGQENYEQYF. CDR3 bases: TGTGCCAGCAAACGGGGACAGGAAAATTACGAGCAGTACTTC.

This chain uses TRBV6-6 with TRBJ1-1; D call uncertain. Looked up from germline, CDR1 is MNHNY and CDR2 is SVGAGI (reference sequence). The CDR3 has 13 residues. The ends were cut back, 4 bases at V and 7 bases at J, with 13 bases in the middle. The CDR3 DNA reads TGTGCCAGCAGTTCCACGGGCGACCTTGAAGCTTTCTTT. This translates into CASSSTGDLEAFF.

The chain carries TRBV7-2 and TRBJ1-1; D call uncertain. The germline V gene encodes CDR1 SGHTA and CDR2 FQGNSA. This CDR3 contains 14 residues. Trimming took off 3 bases at V and 7 bases at J, with 15 bases between the two ends. CDR3 sequence: CASSFSRWGNEAFF. The CDR3 DNA reads as TGTGCCAGCAGCTTCAGCCGTTGGGGAAATGAAGCTTTCTTT.

The J gene is TRBJ2-7, the V gene TRBV19; 7 nucleotides align to TRBD1. The junction had 11 bases not matched to a gene; V was cut back by 0 bases and J by 0 bases. Germline V lookup: CDR1 LNHDA, CDR2 SQIVND (reference sequence). The CDR3 totals 18 residues. This CDR3 is CASSIDLGTELTSYEQYF. CDR3 DNA: TGTGCCAGTAGTATAGATCTCGGGACAGAGCTCACCTCCTACGAGCAGTACTTC.

V usage is TRBV7-9 and J usage is TRBJ2-3; D remains unclear. The CDR3 is made up of 16 amino acids. Germline values: CDR1 SEHNR, CDR2 FQNEAQ (reference sequence). The germline V and J ends were trimmed by 5 bases and 2 bases, with 17 bases remaining between them. The CDR3 spells CASSGPVGGNTDTQYF. The CDR3 region has the DNA TGTGCCAGCAGCGGCCCGGTGGGCGGCAACACAGATACGCAGTATTTT.

The chain has TRBV19 and TRBJ2-6; 9 nucleotides agree with TRBD2. CDR3 length: 19 residues. Trimming removed 3 bases from V and 0 bases from J; junction bases left unmatched: 9. Germline loops: CDR1 LNHDA, CDR2 SQIVND (reference sequence). The CDR3 loop is CASSIERLAGYSGANVLTF. CDR3 coding DNA: TGTGCCAGTAGTATTGAGAGGCTAGCGGGGTACTCTGGGGCCAACGTCCTGACTTTC.

This clone was seen a single time. The V gene is TRBV19, the J gene TRBJ2-7; 12 bases align to TRBD2. From germline, CDR1 is LNHDA and CDR2 SQIVND (reference sequence). The CDR3 loop spans 15 amino acids. The junction had 0 bases not matched to a gene; V was cut back by 3 bases and J by 0 bases. The DNA of the CDR3 is TGTGCCAGTAGTATGGGACTAGCGGGCTCCTACGAGCAGTACTTC. This translates into CASSMGLAGSYEQYF.

V and J are TRBV9 and TRBJ2-1, with TRBD2 identical over 7 bases. Trimming removed 4 bases from V and 9 bases from J; junction bases left unmatched: 7. Germline V gene sequence: CDR1 SGDLS, CDR2 YYNGEE. This CDR3 has 13 amino acids. The CDR3 spells CASSPRLAGEQFF. In DNA, the CDR3 is TGTGCCAGCAGCCCCAGACTAGCCGGTGAGCAGTTCTTC.

The rearrangement uses TRBV9 and TRBJ2-7; 9 nucleotides match TRBD1. Germline V gives CDR1 SGDLS, CDR2 YYNGEE. This CDR3 is 15 amino acids long. V lost 4 bases, J lost 3 bases, and 8 bases stayed unmatched. The CDR3 region is CASSRGGTGSYEQYF. The CDR3 coding sequence is TGTGCCAGCAGCAGAGGAGGGACAGGGAGCTACGAGCAGTACTTC.

The sample holds a few counts of this clone. The V and J genes are TRBV4-2 and TRBJ1-2; D is ambiguous. Germline CDR1 is LGHNA and CDR2 is YNFKEQ. This CDR3 has 14 amino acids. Trimming removed 3 bases at V and 4 bases at J, with 12 bases between. CDR3 in DNA: TGTGCCAGCAGCCAGGGCGGAGTTCCCTATGGCTACACCTTC. It codes for CASSQGGVPYGYTF.

V gene TRBV19 combines with J gene TRBJ1-1; unclear D gene. With 1 base removed from V and 0 bases from J, the gap between germline ends came to 6 bases. Germline CDR1 reads LNHDA; CDR2 reads SQIVND (reference sequence). CDR3 size: 14 residues. In DNA form, the CDR3 reads TGTGCCAGTAGTATAGTGGTGTTGAACACTGAAGCTTTCTTT. As protein: CASSIVVLNTEAFF.